This T cell receptor beta chain originates from a study of neurological immune-mediated disorders. Study-wide points: Sharing of CDR3 amino acid sequences among expanded clones across subjects was absent, suggesting private repertoires in all groups.

The CDR3 runs to 14 residues. The V and J ends lost 4 bases and 8 bases respectively, with 15 bases between them. Per the germline V gene, CDR1 is SGHTA and CDR2 is FQGNSA. Synthesis of cDNA used 5'RACE (with 10-nucleotide random UMIs). Sequencing runs each yielded over 190 million TCR-beta sequences from 15-18 subjects. TCRdb used MiXCR to reprocess the 5' RACE reads, holding one entry per CDR3 protein. The sample includes about 30,000 distinct CDR3 sequences, roughly a sixth seen only once; the top ten take around 5%. Time point described: technical triplicate 3. Libraries from sorted cells each used approximately 990,000 CD4+ or CD8+ T cells. This clonotype was recorded many times. Its antigen is currently unknown.

The receptor was isolated from a female donor with HTLV-1-associated myelopathy (HAM/TSP). The source material was CD4+ T cells from blood. V and J are TRBV7-2 and TRBJ2-1; D might be TRBD1 (5 bases). This CDR3 is CASSSQAGLDEQFF. The CDR3 region has the DNA TGTGCCAGCAGCTCACAGGCAGGGTTGGATGAGCAGTTCTTC.